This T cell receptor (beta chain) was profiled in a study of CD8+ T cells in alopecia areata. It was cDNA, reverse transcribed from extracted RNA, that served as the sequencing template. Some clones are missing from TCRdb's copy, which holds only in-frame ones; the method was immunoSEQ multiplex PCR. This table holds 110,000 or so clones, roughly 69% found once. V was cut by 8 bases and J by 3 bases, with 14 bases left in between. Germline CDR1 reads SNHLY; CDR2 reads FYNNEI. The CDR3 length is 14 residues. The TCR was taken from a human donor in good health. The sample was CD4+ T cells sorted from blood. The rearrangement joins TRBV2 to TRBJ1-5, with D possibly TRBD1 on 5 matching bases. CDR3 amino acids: CASGKRQTNQPQHF. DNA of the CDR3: TGTGCCAGCGGGAAGAGACAGACCAATCAGCCCCAGCATTTT.